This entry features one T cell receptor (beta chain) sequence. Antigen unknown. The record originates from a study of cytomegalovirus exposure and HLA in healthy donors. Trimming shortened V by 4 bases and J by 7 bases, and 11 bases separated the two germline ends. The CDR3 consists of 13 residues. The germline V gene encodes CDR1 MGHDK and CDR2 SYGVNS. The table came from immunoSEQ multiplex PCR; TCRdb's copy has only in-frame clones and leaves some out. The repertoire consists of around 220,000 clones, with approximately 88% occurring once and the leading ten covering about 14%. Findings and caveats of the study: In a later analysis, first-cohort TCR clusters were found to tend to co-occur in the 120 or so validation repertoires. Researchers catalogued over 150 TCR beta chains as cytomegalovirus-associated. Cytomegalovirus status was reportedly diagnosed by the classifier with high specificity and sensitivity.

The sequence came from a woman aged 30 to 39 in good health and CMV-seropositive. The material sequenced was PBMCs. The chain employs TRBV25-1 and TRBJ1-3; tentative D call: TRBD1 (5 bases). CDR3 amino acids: CASSGSGGNTIYF. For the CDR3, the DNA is TGTGCCAGCAGTGGTTCTGGGGGGAACACCATATATTTT.